One TCR beta chain is described in this entry. This entry is derived from a study of blood T cell repertoires in COVID-19. Study-level background: Some COVID-19 samples were acute and others convalescent; all came from the United States, Italy and Spain. PBMCs, B-cell-depleted T cells, or T cells provided the cDNA or gDNA that made up the material.

Germline lookup yields CDR1 MDHEN and CDR2 SYDVKM. This CDR3 is built from 14 residues. V was pared by 3 bases and J by 3 bases, with 9 bases between. Authors' processing steps: Amplifying reference gene primers gave estimates of nucleated cell counts. The assay was immunoSEQ multiplex PCR, and TCRdb's table has in-frame clones only and misses some. V and J calls and clone size are given by that table; D and trimming were obtained from the DNA. Of 150,000 or so clones listed, roughly three quarters are singletons. The TCR originated in a woman aged 70-85 years with acute or convalescent COVID-19. The V gene is TRBV28, the J gene TRBJ2-1; D is uncertain. Source material: peripheral blood. The DNA of the CDR3 is TGTGCCAGCAGTTTGGGCTCCTACTACAATGAGCAGTTCTTC. The encoded protein is CASSLGSYYNEQFF.